A single sample gave rise to the 22 T cell receptor beta chains below, sequenced in a study of breast tumors, draining lymph nodes, adjacent tissues. TCRdb passed the multiplex PCR reads through MiXCR, listing each CDR3 protein once. The repertoire holds over 200,000 distinct CDR3 sequences, with less than 40% as singletons. The lymph nodes were axillary draining lymph nodes from breast cancer patients. Sequenced material: axillary lymph node tissue. The origin of the receptors is a female donor with breast cancer. Some clones in this sample may be carry-over from other donors' samples.

V usage is TRBV27 and J usage is TRBJ2-3; 12 positions match TRBD2. Germline loops: CDR1 MNHEY, CDR2 SMNVEV (reference sequence). The CDR3 is 17 residues long. V shed 3 bases, J shed 3 bases, and the junction held 7 bases outside the gene matches. CDR3 DNA: TGTGCCAGCAGTTTTCTAGCGGGAGGGCCCTCGACAGATACGCAGTATTTT. This encodes CASSFLAGGPSTDTQYF.

To note about this clonotype: This clone may be a read error of a much larger clone one base away. The chain combines TRBV12-3 or TRBV12-4 with TRBJ1-5, with D maybe TRBD1 (5 bases). The CDR3 is 12 residues long. V gave up 3 bases and J gave up 6 bases, with 6 bases separating them. CDR3 in amino acids: CASSFQGQPQHF. CDR3 nucleotides: TGTGCCAGCAGTTTCCAGGGTCAGCCCCAGCATTTT.

As concerns this clonotype: A clone one base away is much larger, so this may be a read error. CDR3 DNA sequence: TGCAGTGCTATTAGCGGGGCCAGGGAGGAGCAGCACTTC. Translated: CSAISGAREEQHF. This chain uses TRBV20-1 with TRBJ2-7, with 8 bases fitting TRBD2. Germline CDR1 and CDR2: DFQATT and SNEGSKA (reference sequence). The CDR3 contains 13 residues.

Regarding this clonotype: A much bigger clone sits one base away, suggesting this may be a read error. The CDR3 nucleotides read TGTGCCAGTAGTTCCCCGGGGTATAGCAATCAGTCCCAGCATTTT. Protein product: CASSSPGYSNQSQHF. This sequence joins TRBV19 and TRBJ1-5; D not resolved. The germline CDR1 and CDR2 sequences are LNHDA and SQIVND (reference sequence). The CDR3 loop spans 15 amino acids.

The gene calls are TRBV7-6 and TRBJ1-3, with D unresolved. V lost 1 base, J lost 0 bases, and 7 bases lay in between. The CDR3 covers 15 residues. The germline V gene encodes CDR1 SGHVS and CDR2 FNYEAQ. The CDR3 coding sequence is TGTGCCAGCAGCTTAGGAGGCACCTCTGGAAACACCATATATTTT. Translated, it gives CASSLGGTSGNTIYF.

The chain joins TRBV15 to TRBJ2-5; 7 bases align to TRBD2. V was pared by 1 base and J by 2 bases, with 1 base of the junction left unmatched. The CDR3 loop spans 14 amino acids. CDR1 is LNHNV, CDR2 YYDKDF, per germline (reference sequence). The CDR3: CATSRGAGQETQYF. CDR3 bases: TGTGCCACCAGCAGAGGAGCGGGACAAGAGACCCAGTACTTC.

V and J are TRBV10-2 and TRBJ1-1; unclear D gene. Trimming left V 4 bases short and J 3 bases short, with 9 bases between. This CDR3 has 13 residues. The germline CDR1 and CDR2 sequences are WSHSY and SAAADI. The CDR3 loop reads CASSATGYTEAFF. The DNA for the CDR3 is TGCGCCAGCAGTGCAACGGGTTACACTGAAGCTTTCTTT.

In its sample, this clonotype was seen many times. The chain has TRBV9 and TRBJ2-2; D might be TRBD2 (5 bases). From germline, CDR1 is SGDLS and CDR2 YYNGEE. V was pared by 0 bases and J by 1 base, with 7 bases between. The CDR3 is 15 residues long. For the CDR3, the DNA is TGTGCCAGCAGCGTAGCTCGGGGGAACACCGGGGAGCTGTTTTTT. Residues: CASSVARGNTGELFF.

As concerns this clonotype: This is likely a read error, given that the CDR3 carries no conserved phenylalanine or tryptophan at its end. Because the CDR3's place on the DNA is in doubt, the DNA is left out and the CDR3 is given as listed by TCRdb. The chain recombines TRBV18 with TRBJ1-4. The CDR3 region is 9 residues in length, termini included. Germline CDR1 KGHSH, CDR2 LQKENI. The CDR3: CASSPREDY.

This clonotype was counted many times. A clone one base away is much larger, so this may be a read error. The chain links TRBV7-3 to TRBJ2-5; 12 bases line up with TRBD1. The CDR3 runs 15 residues. CDR1 SGHTA and CDR2 FQGTGA come from the germline V gene. This chain's CDR3 is CASSPGTGGGETQHF. The CDR3 DNA follows: TGTGCCAGCAGTCCCGGGACAGGGGGCGGAGAGACCCAGCACTTC.

This clonotype was counted between two and nine times. The chain employs TRBV2 and TRBJ1-1; weak D call: TRBD1 (5 bases). Germline V CDR1 and CDR2: SNHLY, FYNNEI. Trimming removed 7 bases from V and 0 bases from J, with 12 bases in between. This CDR3 has 14 amino acids. The CDR3 loop is CASIEGLMNTEAFF. The CDR3 coding sequence is TGTGCCAGCATAGAGGGGCTAATGAACACTGAAGCTTTCTTT.

Judged by abundance, this clonotype is medium-sized. The chain carries TRBV2 and TRBJ2-7, with 7 bases lining up with TRBD1. There are 14 residues in the CDR3. V was clipped by 4 bases and J by 2 bases; unmatched bases: 5. Per the germline V gene, CDR1 is SNHLY and CDR2 is FYNNEI. CDR3 amino acids: CASSGDRNTYEQYF. Here the CDR3 DNA reads TGTGCCAGCAGTGGGGACAGAAACACCTACGAGCAGTACTTC.

V gene TRBV29-1 combines with J gene TRBJ1-2; TRBD1 agrees at 7 bases. The length of the CDR3 is 12 residues. Trimming cost V 6 bases and J 8 bases; bases outside gene matches: 9. Germline V lookup: CDR1 SQVTM, CDR2 ANQGSEA. The CDR3 region has the DNA TGCAGCGTCGACACGACAGGGAACGGCTACACCTTC. It translates to CSVDTTGNGYTF.

Comments on this clonotype: A much larger clone differs from this one at a single base, so this may be a read error. The chain employs TRBV7-9 and TRBJ2-1; tentatively, D is TRBD1 or TRBD2 (6 bases each). The V gene's germline CDR1 is SEHNR and CDR2 FQNEAQ (reference sequence). The length of the CDR3 is 15 residues. The ends were cut back, 2 bases at V and 12 bases at J, with 20 bases in the middle. CDR3 sequence: CASSLIPGASVGQFF. The CDR3, as DNA: TGTGCCAGCAGCTTAATCCCGGGGGCCTCTGTTGGGCAGTTCTTC.

The chain has TRBV20-1 and TRBJ2-3, with 8 nucleotides matching TRBD2. V was clipped by 6 bases and J by 0 bases; unmatched bases: 11. CDR1 and CDR2 (germline): DFQATT, SNEGSKA (reference sequence). The CDR3 sequence is 16 residues long. In DNA, the CDR3 is TGCAGTGCCCTTAGCCGAGCGGGGGTTAGCACAGATACGCAGTATTTT. Encoded protein: CSALSRAGVSTDTQYF.

The V call is TRBV9, the J call TRBJ2-5; TRBD2 agrees at 10 bases. The CDR3 has 18 residues. The trim removed 4 bases at V and 0 bases at J, leaving 12 bases unmatched. CDR1 and CDR2 from the germline V gene are SGDLS and YYNGEE. DNA of the CDR3: TGTGCCAGCAGCATCGGGACTAGCGCCAGAACGAACCAAGAGACCCAGTACTTC. Translated: CASSIGTSARTNQETQYF.

This clonotype has ten or more counts. The CDR3 DNA sequence: TGTGCCAGCAGCTTAGTCGCGGGAATGGGTACCGGGGAGCTGTTTTTT. Translation gives CASSLVAGMGTGELFF. V is TRBV7-8 and J is TRBJ2-2; possible D gene TRBD2, 6 bases. CDR3 length: 16 amino acids. V was trimmed by 1 base and J by 5 bases, leaving 14 bases between them. Germline V gene sequence: CDR1 SGHVS, CDR2 FQNEAQ.

This clonotype was picked up many times. The gene calls are TRBV10-3 and TRBJ2-1; no clear D. V was trimmed by 3 bases and J by 4 bases, leaving 4 bases between them. Germline V gene sequence: CDR1 ENHRY, CDR2 SYGVKD. The CDR3 contains 12 residues. This CDR3 reads CAISESYNEQFF. CDR3 nucleotides: TGTGCCATCAGTGAATCTTACAATGAGCAGTTCTTC.

This clonotype was seen only a few times. The V and J genes are TRBV20-1 and TRBJ1-6; D perhaps matches TRBD1 (5 bases). V was clipped by 3 bases and J by 0 bases, with 15 bases between them. There are 17 residues in the CDR3. Germline lookup yields CDR1 DFQATT and CDR2 SNEGSKA (reference sequence). The CDR3, as DNA: TGCAGTGCTAGTAGGCGGGGGAACCCCTCCTATAATTCACCCCTCCACTTT. Its protein product is CSASRRGNPSYNSPLHF.

In its sample, this clonotype was seen a few times. V usage is TRBV5-1 and J usage is TRBJ1-1; the D gene is possibly TRBD1 (5 bases). V was cut by 4 bases and J by 0 bases, with 10 bases left in between. The CDR3 has 14 residues. Looked up from germline, CDR1 is SGHRS and CDR2 is YFSETQ. The CDR3 is CASSRDDMNTEAFF. DNA of the CDR3: TGCGCCAGCAGCAGGGACGACATGAACACTGAAGCTTTCTTT.

This clonotype was observed at least ten times. V and J are TRBV15 and TRBJ2-1, with 9 bases lining up with TRBD2. The ends lost 1 base at V and 7 bases at J; junction bases unmatched: 8. Germline V CDR1 and CDR2: LNHNV, YYDKDF (reference sequence). CDR3 length: 16 amino acids. The CDR3 reads CATSRGGRALGNEQFF. CDR3 DNA sequence: TGTGCCACCAGCAGAGGCGGGAGGGCCTTAGGTAATGAGCAGTTCTTC.

The table lists this clonotype with many counts. The rearrangement joins TRBV20-1 to TRBJ1-4, with TRBD1 identical over 8 bases. Germline V gene data show CDR1 as DFQATT and CDR2 as SNEGSKA (reference sequence). J was trimmed by 7 bases and V by 5 bases; bases with no gene match: 3. The CDR3 covers 12 residues. The CDR3 bases are TGCAGTGCTTACAGGGGGGGTGAAAAACTGTTTTTT. Translation gives CSAYRGGEKLFF.